A single sample gave rise to the 23 T cell receptor beta chains below, sequenced in a study of radiotherapy plus CTLA-4 blockade in lung cancer. Generated by immunoSEQ multiplex PCR, the TCRdb table keeps only in-frame clones and is missing some. Here the sample spans tens of thousands of clones, 77% being singletons. The specimen comprised peripheral blood, sampled from a patient treated with radiotherapy plus ipilimumab. The receptors were sampled from a human donor with non-small cell lung cancer whose response to radiotherapy plus ipilimumab could not be evaluated.

V gene TRBV6-5 combines with J gene TRBJ2-5; no reliable D call. Per germline, CDR1 MNHEY and CDR2 SVGAGI. This CDR3 spans 11 amino acids. The ends were cut back, 11 bases at V and 2 bases at J, with 9 bases in the middle. The CDR3 reads CASELQETQYF. DNA for the CDR3: TGTGCCTCTGAGCTACAAGAGACCCAGTACTTC.

This clone was seen only a few times. This chain connects TRBV5-8 to TRBJ1-2, with TRBD1 as a possible D gene (5 bases). CDR3 length: 15 amino acids. The germline CDR1 and CDR2 sequences are SGHTS and YDEGEE. The V end lost 4 bases, the J end lost 0 bases, and 13 bases lay between the germline ends. The CDR3 here is CASSQPGIPNYGYTF. DNA of the CDR3: TGTGCCAGCAGCCAACCAGGGATCCCTAACTATGGCTACACCTTC.

This sequence joins TRBV19 and TRBJ2-7; a weak D match, TRBD1 (5 bases). There are 17 residues in the CDR3. The germline V and J ends were trimmed by 5 bases and 4 bases, with 24 bases remaining between them. Germline V gene data show CDR1 as LNHDA and CDR2 as SQIVND (reference sequence). CDR3 residues: CASSRARTQVGPYEQYF. CDR3 bases: TGTGCCAGTAGTCGGGCTCGGACGCAGGTGGGGCCTTACGAGCAGTACTTC.

The chain couples TRBV15 to TRBJ2-5; 10 bases agree with TRBD1. The CDR3 is 18 amino acids. Germline CDR1 is LNHNV and CDR2 is YYDKDF (reference sequence). V lost 2 bases, J lost 4 bases, and 13 bases stayed unmatched. CDR3 nucleotide sequence: TGTGCCACCAGCAGACATAGACCCGACAGGGGGCGCGTAGAGACCCAGTACTTC. Its protein product is CATSRHRPDRGRVETQYF.

The J gene is TRBJ1-3, the V gene TRBV11-2; possibly TRBD1 for D (5 bases). The CDR3 sequence is 14 residues long. Looked up from germline, CDR1 is SGHAT and CDR2 is FQNNGV. The germline V and J ends were trimmed by 5 bases and 3 bases, with 11 bases remaining between them. Here the CDR3 reads CASSPGLYGNTIYF. CDR3 sequence (DNA): TGTGCCAGCAGCCCGGGACTGTATGGAAACACCATATATTTT.

The J gene is TRBJ1-6, the V gene TRBV18; perhaps TRBD1 as D (6 bases). Per the germline V gene, CDR1 is KGHSH and CDR2 is LQKENI. The CDR3 totals 14 residues. Trimming took off 3 bases at V and 6 bases at J, with 9 bases between the two ends. This CDR3 reads CASSPGTTNSPLHF. CDR3 sequence (DNA): TGTGCCAGCTCACCCGGGACAACTAATTCACCCCTCCACTTT.

In DNA form, the CDR3 reads TGCGCCAGCAGCCCGGGACTCCTTAGGAGGGAGCTGGCCTACGAGCAGTACTTC. It translates to CASSPGLLRRELAYEQYF. The rearrangement joins TRBV4-1 to TRBJ2-7; TRBD2 might be the D (6 bases). V lost 4 bases and J lost 2, with 24 bases in between. The length of the CDR3 is 18 residues. Germline V gene sequence: CDR1 MGHRA, CDR2 YSYEKL.

This chain joins TRBV6-1 and TRBJ2-4; a possible D gene is TRBD2 (5 bases). This CDR3 is 16 amino acids long. CDR1 and CDR2 from the germline V gene are MNHNS and SASEGT. V lost 5 bases, J lost 0 bases, and 14 bases lay in between. As DNA, the CDR3 is TGTGCCAGCAGTAAAGGACTTCTCACAGCCAAAAACATTCAGTACTTC. This sequence encodes CASSKGLLTAKNIQYF.

The chain couples TRBV7-9 to TRBJ1-2; D remains ambiguous. V was trimmed by 1 base and J by 4 bases, leaving 10 bases between them. Germline V CDR1 and CDR2: SEHNR, FQNEAQ (reference sequence). The CDR3 is 14 amino acids. The CDR3 DNA follows: TGTGCCAGCAGCTTAGGGACCGGGATCTATGGCTACACCTTC. Translation: CASSLGTGIYGYTF.

The V gene is TRBV4-1, the J gene TRBJ2-3, with a tentative D call TRBD2 (5 bases). CDR3 length: 14 residues. V lost 3 bases and J lost 3, with 10 bases in between. The germline V gene encodes CDR1 MGHRA and CDR2 YSYEKL. CDR3 loop: CASSHMTGTDTQYF. CDR3 coding DNA: TGCGCCAGCAGCCATATGACGGGGACAGATACGCAGTATTTT.

The chain has TRBV28 and TRBJ1-4; 8 bases are a match to TRBD1. The length of the CDR3 is 15 residues. Trimming cost V 4 bases and J 3 bases; bases outside gene matches: 4. Germline values: CDR1 MDHEN, CDR2 SYDVKM. CDR3 protein: CASSSGQGPNEKLFF. For the CDR3, the DNA is TGTGCCAGCAGTTCCGGACAGGGACCTAATGAAAAACTGTTTTTT.

The CDR3 coding sequence is TGTGCCAGCAGCTTAACTAGCGGCTACACCGGGGAGCTGTTTTTT. Amino acid sequence: CASSLTSGYTGELFF. The V gene is TRBV7-8, the J gene TRBJ2-2; 8 bases are a match to TRBD2. The germline V gene encodes CDR1 SGHVS and CDR2 FQNEAQ. Trimming removed 2 bases from V and 3 bases from J; junction bases left unmatched: 2. This CDR3 comprises 15 residues. The variable domain in full, completed from reference TRBV7-8 and TRBJ2-2, reads GAGVSQSPRYKVAKRGQDVALRCDPISGHVSLFWYQQALGQGPEFLTYFQNEAQLDKSGLPSDRFFAERPEGSVSTLKIQRTQQEDSAVYLCASSLTSGYTGELFFGEGSRLTVL.

The chain uses TRBV2 and TRBJ1-5; D is uncertain. The germline V gene encodes CDR1 SNHLY and CDR2 FYNNEI. Deletions cut 2 bases from V and 4 bases from J, with 12 bases between. The CDR3 is 15 amino acids. The CDR3 loop reads CASSELSVSNQPQHF. As DNA, the CDR3 is TGTGCCAGCAGTGAACTTTCCGTCAGTAATCAGCCCCAGCATTTT.

The CDR3 here is CASSLDSWGGNEQFF. The CDR3 bases are TGTGCCAGCAGTTTAGACAGTTGGGGGGGCAATGAGCAGTTCTTC. The chain is built from TRBV27 and TRBJ2-1; 7 bases map to TRBD2. In germline, CDR1 is MNHEY, CDR2 SMNVEV (reference sequence). The CDR3 contains 15 residues. V shed 2 bases and J 6 bases; nucleotides not matched to a gene: 7.

The chain has TRBV28 and TRBJ2-7; 8 bases match TRBD1. Germline values: CDR1 MDHEN, CDR2 SYDVKM. The CDR3 is made up of 13 amino acids. Trimming cost V 10 bases and J 1 base; bases outside gene matches: 6. The CDR3 nucleotides are TGTGCCACCACGACAGGGGTATCCTACGAGCAGTACTTC. Translation gives CATTTGVSYEQYF.

V and J are TRBV19 and TRBJ2-7; perhaps TRBD2 as D (6 bases). V was trimmed by 1 base and J by 0 bases, leaving 10 bases between them. The CDR3 spans 15 residues. The germline V gene has CDR1 LNHDA and CDR2 SQIVND (reference sequence). DNA for the CDR3: TGTGCCAGTAGTATAGCCGGGGGAACCTCCTACGAGCAGTACTTC. Encoded protein: CASSIAGGTSYEQYF.

The gene calls are TRBV7-2 and TRBJ2-5, with TRBD2 matching over 7 bases. Trimming took 5 bases from V and 4 from J; bases not matched to a gene: 4. Per the germline V gene, CDR1 is SGHTA and CDR2 is FQGNSA. The CDR3 runs to 13 residues. The CDR3 sequence is CASSPGTIETQYF. The DNA of the CDR3 is TGTGCCAGCAGCCCCGGGACTATAGAGACCCAGTACTTC.

This chain links TRBV7-2 with TRBJ1-2, with 7 bases identical to TRBD1. The CDR3 consists of 13 residues. Per the germline V gene, CDR1 is SGHTA and CDR2 is FQGNSA. V shed 5 bases, J shed 3 bases, and the junction held 3 bases outside the gene matches. This chain's CDR3 is CASSPGTDYGYTF. The CDR3 DNA reads as TGTGCCAGCAGCCCCGGGACAGACTATGGCTACACCTTC.

The chain recombines TRBV5-5 with TRBJ2-1; 12 bases agree with TRBD2. Germline V lookup: CDR1 SGHKS, CDR2 YYEKEE (reference sequence). J lost 10 bases, V lost 0 bases, and 5 bases had no gene match. This CDR3 is built from 15 residues. CDR3 in DNA: TGTGCCAGCAGCTTGGGACTAGCGGGGGTGGGAGAGCAGTTCTTC. Translating gives CASSLGLAGVGEQFF.

V is TRBV27 and J is TRBJ2-5, with unresolved D. Germline V gene lookup returns CDR1 MNHEY and CDR2 SMNVEV (reference sequence). The V and J ends lost 0 bases and 4 bases respectively, with 9 bases between them. The CDR3 consists of 14 residues. CDR3 sequence (DNA): TGTGCCAGCAGTTTATCTAACCTGAGAGAGACCCAGTACTTC. It yields the protein CASSLSNLRETQYF.

About this clone itself: Within the sample, other DNA sequences also encode this same CDR3. The genes are TRBV5-1 and TRBJ2-5, with 9 positions matching TRBD2. The junction had 1 base not matched to a gene; V was cut back by 2 bases and J by 2 bases. Looked up from germline, CDR1 is SGHRS and CDR2 is YFSETQ. The CDR3 totals 14 residues. The CDR3 sequence: CASSLAGGQETQYF. CDR3 bases: TGCGCCAGCAGCTTAGCGGGGGGACAAGAGACCCAGTACTTC.

This chain links TRBV15 with TRBJ2-4; 7 bases are shared with TRBD1. The CDR3 spans 18 residues. Germline CDR1 is LNHNV and CDR2 is YYDKDF (reference sequence). V lost 8 bases to trimming and J lost 0 bases; unmatched junction nucleotides: 16. CDR3 in amino acids: CATEPGQSYIVAKNIQYF. CDR3 DNA: TGTGCCACCGAACCGGGACAGTCTTATATCGTAGCCAAAAACATTCAGTACTTC.

The chain carries TRBV5-8 and TRBJ2-4; D possibly corresponds to TRBD1 (6 bases). This CDR3 has 15 residues. V was cut by 4 bases and J by 6 bases, with 17 bases left in between. Germline values: CDR1 SGHTS, CDR2 YDEGEE. The CDR3 region is CASSVLNRVGNIQYF. As DNA, the CDR3 is TGTGCCAGCAGCGTACTAAACAGGGTCGGAAACATTCAGTACTTC. Full variable domain (outside the CDR3, taken from reference TRBV5-8 and TRBJ2-4): EAGVTQSPTHLIKTRGQQATLRCSPISGHTSVYWYQQALGLGLQFLLWYDEGEERNRGNFPPRFSGRQFPNYSSELNVNALELEDSALYLCASSVLNRVGNIQYFGAGTRLSVL.